This TCR beta chain was sequenced during a study of T cells in Graves' hyperthyroidism and ophthalmopathy. CDR3 length: 15 amino acids. Per the germline V gene, CDR1 is DFQATT and CDR2 is SNEGSKA (reference sequence). With 4 bases removed from V and 0 bases from J, the gap between germline ends came to 13 bases. This clonotype has ten or more counts. It was RNA transcripts that yielded the amplified TCR beta CDR3 regions. Primed by the HTBI set, a first-round RT-PCR was run on the TCR CDR3. TCRdb ran MiXCR on the multiplex PCR reads and lists one entry per CDR3 protein. Found here are 540,000 or so distinct CDR3 sequences, 15% to 18% of them singletons; the top ten hold around 7.5%.

This receptor was identified in a young woman with Graves' hyperthyroidism. Sequencing was performed on blood. The gene calls are TRBV20-1 and TRBJ2-1, with D perhaps TRBD1 or TRBD2 (5 bases each). CDR3 protein: CSAKDLGVSYNEQFF. In DNA, the CDR3 is TGCAGTGCTAAGGACCTGGGGGTCTCCTACAATGAGCAGTTCTTC.